The clone carrying this T cell receptor beta chain appeared a few times. The antigen remains unidentified. As to time point: patch test 1, 2 weeks after DPC sensitization. Treatment given: therapeutic diphenylcyclopropenone sensitization with weekly scalp DPC. Those who donated were patients with alopecia, 18 to 70 years of age, and suitable for DPC. Looked up from germline, CDR1 is MDHEN and CDR2 is SYDVKM. This CDR3 is 15 amino acids long. Trimming stripped 4 bases from V and 2 bases from J, with 14 bases between. The data belong to a study of human T cells and chemical hapten exposure. Study-wide findings and caveats: There was alopecia in the donors, so their immune response may differ from that of healthy people.

Original analysis: Per-sample TCR counts ranged from about 23,224 to 690,600, median about 100,000. TCRdb ran MiXCR on the RACE reads and lists one entry per CDR3 protein. TCRdb's processing, not the study's, gives the V and J calls here. The table shows under 200,000 distinct CDR3 sequences, with around 15% occurring only once. The V call is TRBV28, the J call TRBJ2-5; D perhaps matches TRBD1 (6 bases). The sequences come from whole blood, collected in connection with sensitization to the hapten diphenylcyclopropenone (DPC). The TCR was taken from a woman in her 30s with alopecia areata. Some clones in this sample may be carry-over from other donors' samples. CDR3 residues: CASSYQTGLQETQYF. The CDR3 DNA is TGTGCCAGCAGTTATCAGACAGGACTTCAAGAGACCCAGTACTTC.